What follows are 3 T cell receptor beta chains derived from one specimen sequenced in a study of blood T cell repertoires in COVID-19. TCRdb's copy holds only in-frame clones and misses some; the assay was immunoSEQ multiplex PCR. The sample lists 200,000 to 250,000 clones; roughly four fifths were seen once. The source material was peripheral blood. The source is a woman aged 80 or over with acute or convalescent COVID-19.

The table lists this clone with a count of one. V usage is TRBV28 and J usage is TRBJ2-2; 8 bases align to TRBD1. V lost 5 bases, J lost 7 bases, and 6 bases stayed unmatched. Germline values: CDR1 MDHEN, CDR2 SYDVKM. The CDR3 spans 14 residues. This CDR3 reads CASSLDREIGELFF. Written as DNA, the CDR3 is TGTGCCAGCAGTCTGGACAGGGAGATCGGGGAGCTGTTTTTT.

The chain couples TRBV27 to TRBJ1-5, with D maybe TRBD1 (5 bases). The germline V gene encodes CDR1 MNHEY and CDR2 SMNVEV (reference sequence). V was trimmed by 2 bases and J by 2 bases, leaving 10 bases between them. The CDR3 is 15 residues long. DNA for the CDR3: TGTGCCAGCAGTTTAACCGGGGGTCGCAATCAGCCCCAGCATTTT. The encoded protein is CASSLTGGRNQPQHF.

On this clone itself: A read error may account for a junction end that differs from germline. The gene calls are TRBV7-7 and TRBJ2-3; 13 positions match TRBD2. This CDR3 has 16 amino acids. From germline, CDR1 is SSHAT and CDR2 FNYEAQ (reference sequence). CDR3 DNA: TGTGCTAGCAGCAAAGGACTAGCGGGGGACACAGATACGCAGTATTTT. Its translation: CASSKGLAGDTDTQYF.